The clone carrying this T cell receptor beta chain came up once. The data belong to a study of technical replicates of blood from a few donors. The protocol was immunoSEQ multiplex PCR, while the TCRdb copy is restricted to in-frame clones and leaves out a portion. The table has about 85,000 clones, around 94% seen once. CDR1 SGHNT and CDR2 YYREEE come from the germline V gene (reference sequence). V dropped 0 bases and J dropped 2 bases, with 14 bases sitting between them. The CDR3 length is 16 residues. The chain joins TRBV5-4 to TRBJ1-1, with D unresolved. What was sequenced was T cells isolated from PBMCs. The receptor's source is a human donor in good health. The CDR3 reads CASSLASLPSNTEAFF. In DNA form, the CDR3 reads TGTGCCAGCAGCTTGGCCTCACTACCCTCCAACACTGAAGCTTTCTTT.